This T cell receptor beta chain was sequenced during a study of T cell repertoires in aging, cancer and after chemotherapy (dated by TCRdb to about 2019). Notes on the research overall: Donors spanned six age groups from 30 or younger to 70 or older, with at least three individuals per group. In the solid tumor group, the paired samples taken before and after chemotherapy came from brain tumor (glioblastoma) patients given temozolomide-based therapy. The full dataset contained 7 million to 9.5 million TCR reads. To examine immunoaging and T cell reconstitution after chemotherapy, the study profiled TCR beta repertoires in peripheral blood from healthy donors and cancer patients. Alongside around 98 healthy donors serving as a reference group, the cohort included approximately 220 cancer patients, of whom more than 85 had hematological cancers and 110 to 140 had solid cancers.

This clonotype was detected a few times. Its antigen is still unknown. No clone much larger than this one lies a single base away; base qualities are absent. CDR1 and CDR2 were assigned from the germline V gene (reference sequence) as GTSNPN and SVGIG. V lost 2 bases and J lost 5 bases, and the count of bases not matched to a germline gene is 6. From the cysteine up to the phenylalanine, the CDR3 has a length of 15 residues. CDR3 DNA only is kept here, 45 bases in frame from base 1. Rearranged TRB sequences spanning V, D and J segments were amplified by multiplex touch-down PCR using a mixed TRB-A/B primer pool. Illumina adapters and sample indices were attached to the amplicons through two consecutive PCR reactions run with Phusion HS II polymerase. Amplicons were gel-purified using the NucleoSpin Gel and PCR Clean-up kit and were subsequently checked with Qubit and an Agilent 2100 Bioanalyzer. Libraries were sequenced on an Illumina MiSeq using 600-cycle, single-indexed, paired-end runs. The study's own analysis went as follows. Processing of the TRB sequences was carried out with MiXCR versions 2.12 and 3.0.5. Each unique CDR3 nucleotide sequence was counted as one clone, and only productive sequences with at least two reads were retained. The repertoire metrics were Shannon diversity, evenness, clonality (defined as one minus evenness), and alpha-parameterized diversity profiles covering alpha 0 to 5. The IGoR algorithm was used to calculate generation probabilities of clones in the paired pre- and post-chemotherapy samples. In-frame beta chains were kept once TCRdb had trimmed the public reads at Q25 with fastp and called clones with MiXCR. Rows with one shared CDR3 protein collapse into an entry with the most common genes and DNA. TCRdb's processing, not the authors' own work, is the source of the V and J calls. The table for this sample lists 20,000 or so distinct CDR3 sequences; over 35% of them were counted only once. The ten most abundant clones make up 15% to 20% of the sample.

Instead of sorted cells or RNA, genomic DNA extracted from peripheral blood served as the source for amplifying TCR beta rearrangements. Summary of the overall study and its limitations: It was noted by the authors that conclusions about immunological memory after chemotherapy cannot be drawn from the repertoire data. Compared with age-matched healthy donors, untreated patients with either hematological or solid cancers had significantly lower TCR diversity in the blood along with higher clonality. In healthy donors, the decline in TCR diversity with age was mainly explained by loss of richness, whereas in cancer patients loss of evenness was also found to contribute. Median generation probability increased over the chemotherapy interval in both cancer cohorts, suggesting repertoire reconstitution through rebound thymic output.

The sequence derives from a human donor with a solid tumor. The sequenced sample was blood. The rearranged segments are TRBV30 and TRBJ2-7, with 13 bases in between that match TRBD2. In nucleotides, the sequence is TGTGCCTGGAGTTTAGGACTAGCGGGAGTCAACGAGCAGTACTTC. Its protein reads: CAWSLGLAGVNEQYF.